These 2 T cell receptor beta chains originate from one sample sequenced in a study of T cells after yellow fever vaccination (dated by TCRdb to between 2018 and 2020). Libraries were built with 5' RACE. Sequencing relied on an Illumina NovaSeq 6000. In TCRdb, the public reads were trimmed at Q25 with fastp and aligned with MiXCR, with productive beta chains retained. A single entry per CDR3 protein holds the most common genes and DNA from its merged rows. The table for this sample lists 250,000 or so distinct CDR3 sequences; about 3.7% of them were counted only once. The ten largest clones add up to under 20% of the sample. Read against the paper, the sample's treatment or condition label means: live attenuated yellow fever vaccine strain. This material consisted of PBMCs, taken 15 days after the yellow fever booster vaccination. Receptors were obtained from a man aged 18 to 30 who received the YFV17D yellow fever vaccine.

In this sample, this clonotype turned up many times. The chain joins TRBV12-3 or TRBV12-4 to TRBJ2-5; D gene unclear. The V gene lost 8 bases and the J gene lost 3 bases, with 19 bases spanning the gap. The CDR3 runs to 15 residues. This CDR3 is CASGVPARPKETQYF. The DNA for the CDR3 is TGTGCCAGCGGGGTCCCGGCTAGACCTAAAGAGACCCAGTACTTC.

This clonotype was counted at least ten times. The rearrangement joins TRBV4-3 to TRBJ2-3; D remains unclear. V was shortened by 1 base and J by 4 bases, with 6 bases between the two germline ends. The CDR3 has 13 residues. Germline V CDR1 and CDR2: LGHNA, YSLEER. CDR3: CASSQGRSDTQYF. The CDR3 DNA sequence: TGCGCCAGCAGCCAAGGTCGCTCAGATACGCAGTATTTT.